This TCR beta chain originates from a study of monozygotic twins with inflammatory bowel disease (dated by TCRdb to the late 2010s). Turning to the overall study: In total, around 30 monozygotic twin pairs made up the full study: 19 Danish pairs, all IBD-discordant, plus nine German pairs, of which four were IBD-concordant and five were IBD-discordant. The search for disease-associated traits relied mainly on comparing IBD patients with their genetically identical healthy co-twins within discordant pairs. Each individual had, on average, about 151 000 unique TCRalpha sequences and 181 000 unique TCRbeta sequences available for analysis.

Broad study findings and their caveats: Compared with healthy twins, IBD patients shared fewer clonotypes with other individuals, and the difference was most pronounced in patients with signs of disease activity. The analysis was unable to tell apart different T cell subtypes. Because patients received different immunosuppressive treatments, the repertoires may have picked up extra background noise and variability between individuals. No difference in repertoire similarity was observed between concordant and discordant twins, possibly owing to limited statistical power. The results gave no support for a single strong signal or clonotype linked to IBD. IBD patients had lower TCRbeta repertoire diversity, measured by the inverse Simpson index, than their healthy co-twins.

Note on this clonotype: Its antigen remains unidentified.

A roughly 2.5 ml peripheral blood sample was drawn into PAXgene tubes per donor and stored at -80°C. Without any T cell sorting, total RNA was extracted from whole blood using the PAXgene blood miRNA kit on an automated QIAcube. Deep TCRalpha and TCRbeta repertoire profiling with unique molecular barcoding was performed on peripheral blood of monozygotic twin pairs concordant or discordant for inflammatory bowel disease. Smoking habits were recorded for all twin pairs, and individuals were classified as current, former or never smokers. The library was made by 5' RACE. Each TCR library was prepared from around 3,400 ng of total RNA. For each sample, cDNA was synthesized in eight separate reactions using SMARTScribe reverse transcriptase. Unique molecular identifiers containing a 6-nucleotide sample barcode were introduced through template switching during cDNA synthesis. Amplification of TCRalpha and TCRbeta cDNA involved two nested PCRs of 16 and 9 cycles, and each PCR was followed by bead purification. Before amplification, cDNA was treated with uracil DNA-glycosylase and purified using the QIAquick PCR purification kit. The second PCR added Illumina TruSeq-compatible adapters along with sample-specific barcodes. TapeStation and Qubit were used to check library quality and concentration, and about 5.2 ng of each library went into the pool. Sequencing of the pooled libraries was done on an Illumina HiSeq2500 single-index Rapid Run using custom sequencing primers and 2 x 100 bp reads. The original methods were these. PCR and sequencing errors were corrected by UMI-based consensus assembly using MiGEC version 1.2.6. MiXCR version 2.1.1 was used for V(D)J alignment, clonotype assembly and CDR3 extraction. To normalise gene usage, clonotype sharing and MAIT/NKT TCR abundance, the top 1000, 10 000 and 20 000 clonotypes in each sample were analysed. After downsampling to 27 000 UMIs, diversity was calculated as the inverse Simpson index using the vegan R package. Paired Mann-Whitney U tests were applied to discordant twin pairs, and Benjamini-Hochberg correction was used for multiple testing. The reads went through TCRdb reprocessing, and each CDR3 protein sequence gets one entry with no DNA. The V and J calls come from TCRdb's annotation, not from the publication. This sample's listing comprises some 440,000 distinct CDR3 sequences. The ten most abundant clones make up about 2.6% of the sample.

This clonotype originated in a human donor with ulcerative colitis or Crohn's disease, or a healthy co-twin of an affected twin (not recorded which). Material: blood.

The CDR3 is CASSFPDSTYGYTF. This sequence uses TRBV5-6 and TRBJ1-2; lacking DNA, the TRBD1 call made by TCRdb goes unchecked. CDR1 SGHDT and CDR2 YYEEEE are derived from the germline V gene. The CDR3, cysteine through phenylalanine, is 14 amino acids long. Only the protein is on record.